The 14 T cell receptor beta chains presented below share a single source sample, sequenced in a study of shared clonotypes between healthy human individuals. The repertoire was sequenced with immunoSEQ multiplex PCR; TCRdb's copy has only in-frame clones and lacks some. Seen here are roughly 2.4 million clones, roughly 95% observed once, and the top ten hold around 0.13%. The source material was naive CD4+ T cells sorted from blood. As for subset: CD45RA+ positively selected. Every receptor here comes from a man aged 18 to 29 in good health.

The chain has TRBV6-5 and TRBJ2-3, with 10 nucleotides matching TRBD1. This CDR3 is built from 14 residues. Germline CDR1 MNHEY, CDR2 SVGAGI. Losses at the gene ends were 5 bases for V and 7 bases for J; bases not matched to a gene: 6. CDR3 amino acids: CASSRDRGGNTQYF. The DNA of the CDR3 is TGTGCCAGCAGTCGGGACAGGGGAGGAAATACGCAGTATTTT.

CDR3 nucleotide sequence: TGCGCCAGCAGCCAAGATTTAGACAGGGCCGGTGGCTACACCTTC. Its protein product is CASSQDLDRAGGYTF. The V and J genes are TRBV4-3 and TRBJ1-2; TRBD1 matches 7 bases. Looked up from germline, CDR1 is LGHNA and CDR2 is YSLEER. V trimming: 0 bases; J trimming: 7 bases; junction bases outside the gene matches: 8. The CDR3 length is 15 residues.

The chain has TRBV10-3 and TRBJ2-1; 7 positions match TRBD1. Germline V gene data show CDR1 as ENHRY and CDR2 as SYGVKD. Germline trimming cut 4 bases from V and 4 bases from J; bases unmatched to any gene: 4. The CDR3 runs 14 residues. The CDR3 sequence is CAISAPGQYNEQFF. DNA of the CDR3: TGTGCCATCAGTGCTCCGGGACAGTACAATGAGCAGTTCTTC.

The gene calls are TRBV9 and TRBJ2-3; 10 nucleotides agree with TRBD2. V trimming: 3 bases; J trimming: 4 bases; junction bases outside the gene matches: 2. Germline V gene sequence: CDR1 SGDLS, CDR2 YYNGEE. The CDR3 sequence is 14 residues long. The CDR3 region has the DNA TGTGCCAGCAGCGAAGGACTAGCGGCAGATACGCAGTATTTT. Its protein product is CASSEGLAADTQYF.

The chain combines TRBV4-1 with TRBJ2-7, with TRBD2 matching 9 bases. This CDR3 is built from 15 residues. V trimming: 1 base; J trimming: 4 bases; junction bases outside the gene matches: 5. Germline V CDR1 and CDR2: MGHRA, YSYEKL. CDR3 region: CASSQAGTSIYEQYF. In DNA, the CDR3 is TGCGCCAGCAGCCAAGCCGGGACTAGCATTTACGAGCAGTACTTC.

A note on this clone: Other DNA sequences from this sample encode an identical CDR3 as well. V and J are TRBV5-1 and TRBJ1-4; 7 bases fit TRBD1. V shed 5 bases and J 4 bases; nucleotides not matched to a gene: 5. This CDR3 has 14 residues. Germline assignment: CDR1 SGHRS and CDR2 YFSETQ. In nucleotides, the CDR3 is TGCGCCAGCAGTCGGACAGGAAGTAATGAAAAACTGTTTTTT. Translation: CASSRTGSNEKLFF.

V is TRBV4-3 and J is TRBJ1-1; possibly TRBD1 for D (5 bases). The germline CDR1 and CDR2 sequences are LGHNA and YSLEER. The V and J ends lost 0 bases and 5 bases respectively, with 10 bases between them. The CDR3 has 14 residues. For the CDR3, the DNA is TGCGCCAGCAGCCAAGATTCAGGGCCAACTGAAGCTTTCTTT. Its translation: CASSQDSGPTEAFF.

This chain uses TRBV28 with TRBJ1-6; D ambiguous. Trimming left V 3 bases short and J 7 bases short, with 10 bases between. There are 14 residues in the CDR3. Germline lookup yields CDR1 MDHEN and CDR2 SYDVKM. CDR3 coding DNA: TGTGCCAGCAGTTTCCCAGGATCCAATTCACCCCTCCACTTT. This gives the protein CASSFPGSNSPLHF.

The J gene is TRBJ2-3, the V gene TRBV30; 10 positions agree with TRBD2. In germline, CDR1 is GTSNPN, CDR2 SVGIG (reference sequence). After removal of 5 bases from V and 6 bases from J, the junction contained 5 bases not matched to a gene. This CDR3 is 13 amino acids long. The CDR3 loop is CAWGGSGRDTQYF. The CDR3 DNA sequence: TGTGCCTGGGGGGGTAGCGGGAGGGATACGCAGTATTTT.

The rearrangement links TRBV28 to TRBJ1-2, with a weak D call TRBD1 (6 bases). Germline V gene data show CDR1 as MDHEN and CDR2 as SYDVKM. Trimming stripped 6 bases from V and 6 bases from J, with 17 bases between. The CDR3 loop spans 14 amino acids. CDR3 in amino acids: CASSLTTGSHGYTF. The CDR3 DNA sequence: TGTGCCAGCAGCTTAACTACAGGGAGTCATGGCTACACCTTC.

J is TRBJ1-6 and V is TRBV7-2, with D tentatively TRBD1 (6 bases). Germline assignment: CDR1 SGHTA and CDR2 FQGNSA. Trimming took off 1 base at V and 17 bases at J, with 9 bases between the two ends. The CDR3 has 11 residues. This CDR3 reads CASSLDRDIHF. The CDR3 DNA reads TGTGCCAGCAGCTTAGATCGGGACATCCACTTT.

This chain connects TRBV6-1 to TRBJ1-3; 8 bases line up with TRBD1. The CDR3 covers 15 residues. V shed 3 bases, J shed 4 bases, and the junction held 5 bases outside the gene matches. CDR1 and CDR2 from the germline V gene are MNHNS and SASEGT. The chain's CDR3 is CASSDQGAGGNTIYF. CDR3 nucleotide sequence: TGTGCCAGCAGTGACCAGGGGGCTGGGGGAAACACCATATATTTT.

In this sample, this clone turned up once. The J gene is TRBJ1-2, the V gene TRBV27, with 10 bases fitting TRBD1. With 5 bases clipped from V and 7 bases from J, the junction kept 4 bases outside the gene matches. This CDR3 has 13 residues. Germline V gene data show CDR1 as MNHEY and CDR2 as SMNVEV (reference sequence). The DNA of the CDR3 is TGTGCCAGCAGTAAGACAGGGGGCTCTGGCTACACCTTC. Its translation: CASSKTGGSGYTF.

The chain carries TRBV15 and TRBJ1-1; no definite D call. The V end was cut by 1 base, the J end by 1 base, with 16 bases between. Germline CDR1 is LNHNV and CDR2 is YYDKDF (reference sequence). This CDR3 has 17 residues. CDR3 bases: TGTGCCACCAGCAGAGTCCCATTTTCAGGTGGGAACACTGAAGCTTTCTTT. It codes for CATSRVPFSGGNTEAFF.